The rows below give T cell receptor beta chains drawn from one sample of a study of regulatory T cells in long-lasting Graves disease. TCRdb passed the multiplex PCR reads through MiXCR, listing each CDR3 protein once. The repertoire has 350,000 to 550,000 distinct CDR3 sequences, 14% of them found once; the top ten carry around a sixth. These data were also filed under a second study, of T cells in Graves' hyperthyroidism and ophthalmopathy.

Sample: peripheral blood mononuclear cells (PBMCs), taken at new diagnosis, from a patient treated with antithyroid drugs. These receptor sequences come from a woman between 50 and 59 years old with Graves disease. CDR3s include the opening cysteine and the closing phenylalanine or tryptophan. D genes are given only for firm matches. Clone size is shown for a subset of rows, as once, few, many or a class of expanded clone.

CDR3nt,CDR3aa,v_gene,j_gene,abundance,d_gene
TGTGCCAGCAGCTGGGGCCTCTTGGACTATGGCTACACCTTC,CASSWGLLDYGYTF,TRBV28,TRBJ1-2,-,-
TGTGCCAGCAGTTTATTGGCGTTCAGAAATCAGCCCCAGCATTTT,CASSLLAFRNQPQHF,TRBV28,TRBJ1-5,many,-
TGTGCCAGCAGAGCGCCAACGAAGGGGCGCAATCAGCCCCAGCATTTT,CASRAPTKGRNQPQHF,TRBV19,TRBJ1-5,-,-
TGCGCCAGCAGCCAGACACCGAACACTGAAGCTTTCTTT,CASSQTPNTEAFF,TRBV5-1,TRBJ1-1,many,-
TGTGCCAGCAGCCCAATCTTGACAGGGGATTACGGAAACACCATATATTTT,CASSPILTGDYGNTIYF,TRBV14,TRBJ1-3,-,TRBD1
TGCGCCAGCAGCCAAGAACGCGGACAGTTAAACAGAGGCTACACCTTC,CASSQERGQLNRGYTF,TRBV4-1,TRBJ1-2,-,-
TGCGCCAGCAGCCCAGGTGGCGGGAGCCCGGGCTACGAGCAGTACTTC,CASSPGGGSPGYEQYF,TRBV5-1,TRBJ2-7,-,TRBD2
TGTGCCAGCAGCTTAGGTGGGAAGACTAGCGGGAGGGCAGAGCAGTACTTC,CASSLGGKTSGRAEQYF,TRBV7-2,TRBJ2-7,many,TRBD2
TGCGCCAGCAGCTTGGCCTTGACAGGGAGCGGAGAGACCCAGTACTTC,CASSLALTGSGETQYF,TRBV5-1,TRBJ2-5,-,TRBD1
TGCGCCAGCAGCCACGGGGGAGTACCCTACGAGCAGTACTTC,CASSHGGVPYEQYF,TRBV4-1,TRBJ2-7,-,-
TGTGCCAGCACGGGACAGGGGAGGAGCTCCTATAATTCACCCCTCCACTTT,CASTGQGRSSYNSPLHF,TRBV6-1,TRBJ1-6,few,TRBD1